The entry that follows covers one T cell receptor beta chain sequence. Trimming removed 4 bases from V and 7 bases from J, with 11 bases in between. The germline V gene has CDR1 SNHLY and CDR2 FYNNEI. This CDR3 region has 12 residues. Building of the TCR beta libraries involved iRepertoire HTBI primers and Arm-PCR of CDR3 regions. MiXCR, applied by TCRdb to the multiplex PCR reads, yields one record per CDR3 protein. In the table there are 350,000 to 450,000 distinct CDR3 sequences, under 15% of which are singletons. This specimen comes from a study of regulatory T cells in long-lasting Graves disease. Time point: newly diagnosed GD, antithyroid drugs for less than 3 months. RNA from PBMCs was the source of the TCR library. Enrollment of patients was through an endocrinology department in Xi'an, China. The sample was also linked to a second study, of T cells in Graves' hyperthyroidism and ophthalmopathy. In that study: The model forecast ophthalmopathy, anticipating it by a median around 6.5 months before onset.

The specimen was peripheral blood mononuclear cells (PBMCs), collected at new diagnosis, from a patient treated with antithyroid drugs. The receptor was derived from a woman in her thirties with Graves disease. The rearrangement links TRBV2 to TRBJ2-7; D call uncertain. This CDR3 is CASSADPREQYF. The CDR3 DNA is TGTGCCAGCAGTGCCGACCCCAGGGAGCAGTACTTC.